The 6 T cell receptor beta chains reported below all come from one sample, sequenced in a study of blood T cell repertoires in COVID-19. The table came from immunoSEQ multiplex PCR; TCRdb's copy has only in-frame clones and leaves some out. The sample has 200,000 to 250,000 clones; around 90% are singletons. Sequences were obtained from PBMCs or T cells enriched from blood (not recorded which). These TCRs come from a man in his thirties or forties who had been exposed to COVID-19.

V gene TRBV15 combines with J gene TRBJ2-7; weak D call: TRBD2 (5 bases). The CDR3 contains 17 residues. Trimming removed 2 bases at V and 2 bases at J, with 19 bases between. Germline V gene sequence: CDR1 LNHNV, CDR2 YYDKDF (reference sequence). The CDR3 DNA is TGTGCCACCAGCAGAACGGCCCTATCTCGGGGAGCCTACGAGCAGTACTTC. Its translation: CATSRTALSRGAYEQYF. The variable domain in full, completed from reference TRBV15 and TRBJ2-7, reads DAMVIQNPRYQVTQFGKPVTLSCSQTLNHNVMYWYQQKSSQAPKLLFHYYDKDFNNEADTPDNFQSRRPNTSFCFLDIRSPGLGDTAMYLCATSRTALSRGAYEQYFGPGTRLTVT.

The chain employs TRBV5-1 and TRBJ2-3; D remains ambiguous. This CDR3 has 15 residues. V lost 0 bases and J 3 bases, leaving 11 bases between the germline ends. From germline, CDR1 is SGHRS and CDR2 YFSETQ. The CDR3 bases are TGCGCCAGCAGCTTGGCCTGGCGGCCAACAGATACGCAGTATTTT. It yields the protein CASSLAWRPTDTQYF.

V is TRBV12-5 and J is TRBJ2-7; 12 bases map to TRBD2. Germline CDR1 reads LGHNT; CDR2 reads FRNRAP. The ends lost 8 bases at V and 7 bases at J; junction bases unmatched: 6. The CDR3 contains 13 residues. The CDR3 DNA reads TGTGCTAGTCGGACTAGCGGGGACCAGGAGCAGTACTTC. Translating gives CASRTSGDQEQYF.

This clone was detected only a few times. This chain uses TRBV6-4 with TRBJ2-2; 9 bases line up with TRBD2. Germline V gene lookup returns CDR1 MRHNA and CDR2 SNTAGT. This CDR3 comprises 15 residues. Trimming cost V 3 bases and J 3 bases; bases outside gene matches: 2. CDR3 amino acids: CASSEVAGDTGELFF. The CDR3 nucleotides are TGTGCCAGCAGTGAGGTAGCGGGGGACACCGGGGAGCTGTTTTTT.

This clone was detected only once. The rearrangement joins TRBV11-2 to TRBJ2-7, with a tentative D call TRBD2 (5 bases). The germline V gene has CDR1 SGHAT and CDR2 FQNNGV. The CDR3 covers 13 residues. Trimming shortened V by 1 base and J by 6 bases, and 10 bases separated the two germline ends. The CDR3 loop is CASSLGRGPEQYF. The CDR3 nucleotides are TGTGCCAGCAGCTTAGGGAGAGGGCCCGAGCAGTACTTC. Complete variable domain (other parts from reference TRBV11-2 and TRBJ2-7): EAGVAQSPRYKIIEKRQSVAFWCNPISGHATLYWYQQILGQGPKLLIQFQNNGVVDDSQLPKDRFSAERLKGVDSTLKIQPAKLEDSAVYLCASSLGRGPEQYFGPGTRLTVT.

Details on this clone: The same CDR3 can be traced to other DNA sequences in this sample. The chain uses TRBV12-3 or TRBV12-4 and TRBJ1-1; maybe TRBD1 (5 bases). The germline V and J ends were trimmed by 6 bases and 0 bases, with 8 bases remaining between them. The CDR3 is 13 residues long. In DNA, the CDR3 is TGTGCCAGCAGCTCGACAGTGAACACTGAAGCTTTCTTT. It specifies CASSSTVNTEAFF.